This T cell receptor beta chain emerged from a study of OX40 agonist ivuxolimab in advanced cancers. CDR1 and CDR2 from the germline V gene are KGHSH and LQKENI. The CDR3 spans 15 residues. Study findings and constraints: Relatively little clonal expansion, among the lowest observed, appeared in partial responders at 0.1-3.0 mg/kg. At 0.1 to 3.0 mg/kg, clonal expansion of CD4+ and CD8+ blood T cells had occurred by week 6.

Sequencing was performed with immunoSEQ multiplex PCR; in TCRdb, only in-frame clones are kept and a portion is missing. Here the sample spans 39,000 or so clones, approximately 90% being singletons. On this clone itself: Its cognate antigen is unknown.

The genes are TRBV18 and TRBJ2-5, with 9 bases that match TRBD1. TRBJ2-7 explains the end of the DNA better; the J call may be wrong. This TCR was sampled from an adult with an advanced solid tumor such as melanoma, head and neck, liver or kidney cancer. The source material was CD4+ or CD8+ T cells sorted from blood, sampled in a trial of the OX40 agonist ivuxolimab. This CDR3 is CASSLTGGKTYEQYF. In DNA, the CDR3 is TGTGCCAGCTCACTGACAGGGGGAAAGACCTACGAGCAGTACTTC.